This T cell receptor (beta chain) was sequenced during a study of blood T cell repertoires in COVID-19. About the study: Sources were T cells, B-cell-depleted T cells, or PBMCs; the material itself was cDNA or gDNA.

Original data processing: Reference gene primers were amplified, and this amplification served to estimate nucleated cell counts. The repertoire was sequenced with immunoSEQ multiplex PCR; TCRdb's copy has only in-frame clones and lacks some. The D gene and trimming were derived from the DNA, and the V and J assignments and clone size from that table. The table has about 270,000 clones, about nine tenths seen once. The length of the CDR3 is 14 residues. The junction had 5 bases not matched to a gene; V was cut back by 8 bases and J by 2 bases. Germline lookup yields CDR1 MGHDK and CDR2 SYGVNS. The specimen was PBMCs or T cells enriched from blood (not recorded which). The receptor's source is a woman aged 45-60 years who had recovered from COVID-19. The chain employs TRBV25-1 and TRBJ1-5, with 8 positions matching TRBD1. CDR3 residues: CASATGGGNQPQHF. CDR3 nucleotide sequence: TGTGCCAGCGCTACAGGGGGAGGCAATCAGCCCCAGCATTTT.